Below, 24 T cell receptor beta chains from the same sample are listed, as sequenced in a study of T cell changes during pregnancy in multiple sclerosis. The table came from immunoSEQ multiplex PCR; TCRdb's copy has only in-frame clones and leaves some out. The sample consists of tens of thousands of clones, roughly 93% of them appearing once. The sample here was peripheral blood, taken in the second trimester of pregnancy. Every receptor here comes from a female donor with multiple sclerosis, enrolled in a pregnancy study.

V usage is TRBV4-1 and J usage is TRBJ1-2; possibly TRBD1 for D (5 bases). The germline V and J ends were trimmed by 4 bases and 4 bases, with 16 bases remaining between them. The CDR3 has 15 amino acids. The germline V gene has CDR1 MGHRA and CDR2 YSYEKL. This chain's CDR3 is CASSLLSRQIYGYTF. CDR3 sequence (DNA): TGCGCCAGCAGCCTTCTATCACGACAGATCTATGGCTACACCTTC.

This clone was observed a single time. This chain connects TRBV7-9 to TRBJ1-2; the match to TRBD1 covers 10 bases. V shed 1 base and J 5 bases; nucleotides not matched to a gene: 10. CDR3 length equals 17 residues. From germline, CDR1 is SEHNR and CDR2 FQNEAQ (reference sequence). CDR3 amino acids: CASSLGGTGDLFYGYTF. CDR3 nucleotides: TGTGCCAGCAGCTTAGGAGGGACAGGGGACCTATTTTATGGCTACACCTTC.

J is TRBJ2-2 and V is TRBV7-8, with D possibly TRBD1 on 6 matching bases. The germline V gene has CDR1 SGHVS and CDR2 FQNEAQ. CDR3 size: 15 residues. Trimming cost V 4 bases and J 3 bases, with 12 bases left between them. The CDR3 spells CASSYGTWDTGELFF. In DNA, the CDR3 is TGTGCCAGCAGCTATGGGACATGGGACACCGGGGAGCTGTTTTTT.

V gene TRBV10-1 combines with J gene TRBJ1-2, with 12 bases identical to TRBD1. V shed 3 bases and J 7 bases; nucleotides not matched to a gene: 9. The CDR3 sequence is 16 residues long. The germline V gene has CDR1 WNHNN and CDR2 SYGVQD (reference sequence). The CDR3 region is CASSEAGDRGPSGYTF. In nucleotides, the CDR3 is TGCGCCAGCAGTGAAGCGGGGGACAGGGGGCCTAGTGGCTACACCTTC.

The gene calls are TRBV6-6 and TRBJ2-2; 8 bases line up with TRBD1. Germline V gives CDR1 MNHNY, CDR2 SVGAGI (reference sequence). Trimming at V came to 7 bases and at J to 2 bases, leaving 6 bases not matched to a gene. This CDR3 spans 15 amino acids. CDR3 DNA: TGTGCCAGCATTGACAGGGGCGCCAACACCGGGGAGCTGTTTTTT. Amino acids: CASIDRGANTGELFF.

This chain links TRBV2 with TRBJ2-3, with TRBD2 identical over 9 bases. The germline V gene has CDR1 SNHLY and CDR2 FYNNEI. The CDR3 runs to 18 residues. The ends lost 7 bases at V and 2 bases at J; junction bases unmatched: 16. CDR3 region: CASIGMVSGGLHTDTQYF. The CDR3 bases are TGTGCCAGCATAGGGATGGTTAGCGGGGGCTTACACACAGATACGCAGTATTTT.

The chain carries TRBV27 and TRBJ2-3; D not resolved. V gave up 6 bases and J gave up 2 bases, with 6 bases separating them. The CDR3 contains 12 residues. CDR1 is MNHEY, CDR2 SMNVEV, per germline (reference sequence). The CDR3 nucleotides are TGTGCCAGCAGCGGGTACACAGATACGCAGTATTTT. This sequence encodes CASSGYTDTQYF.

The chain is built from TRBV9 and TRBJ2-5; perhaps TRBD2 as D (6 bases). V was trimmed by 1 base and J by 3 bases, leaving 13 bases between them. This CDR3 is 15 amino acids long. CDR1 and CDR2 (germline): SGDLS, YYNGEE. The CDR3 reads CASSVRGTGEETQYF. CDR3 coding DNA: TGTGCCAGCAGCGTAAGGGGCACGGGGGAAGAGACCCAGTACTTC.

The V gene is TRBV6-5, the J gene TRBJ1-2; 8 positions match TRBD1. Germline V lookup: CDR1 MNHEY, CDR2 SVGAGI. The junction had 9 bases not matched to a gene; V was cut back by 5 bases and J by 4 bases. This CDR3 contains 15 residues. CDR3 sequence reads: CASSNSLGTGYGYTF. The DNA of the CDR3 is TGTGCCAGCAGTAATTCCCTCGGGACAGGCTATGGCTACACCTTC.

This rearrangement joins TRBV5-1 to TRBJ1-1; TRBD1 might be the D (5 bases). V lost 9 bases, J lost 11 bases, and 20 bases lay in between. CDR1 is SGHRS and CDR2 is YFSETQ in the germline V gene. The CDR3 is 12 residues long. CDR3 sequence (DNA): TGCGCCACTACGCGGGACGCTCATTTGGCTTTCTTT. Protein product: CATTRDAHLAFF.

V usage is TRBV9 and J usage is TRBJ1-2; 7 nucleotides match TRBD1. The V gene's germline CDR1 is SGDLS and CDR2 YYNGEE. This CDR3 is built from 14 residues. Germline trimming cut 1 base from V and 3 bases from J; bases unmatched to any gene: 3. The DNA of the CDR3 is TGTGCCAGCAGCGTACTAGGGACAGACTATGGCTACACCTTC. Encoded protein: CASSVLGTDYGYTF.

The chain uses TRBV5-6 and TRBJ2-3; 7 positions match TRBD2. V lost 3 bases to trimming and J lost 3 bases; unmatched junction nucleotides: 4. From germline, CDR1 is SGHDT and CDR2 YYEEEE. The CDR3 sequence is 14 residues long. CDR3 in amino acids: CASSSKRDTDTQYF. Here the CDR3 DNA reads TGTGCCAGCAGCTCAAAGCGGGATACAGATACGCAGTATTTT.

This chain connects TRBV18 to TRBJ2-7; D unresolved. The CDR3 contains 15 residues. The V gene's germline CDR1 is KGHSH and CDR2 LQKENI. V was trimmed by 2 bases and J by 0 bases, leaving 11 bases between them. CDR3 sequence: CASSPITDASYEQYF. CDR3 DNA sequence: TGTGCCAGCTCACCAATAACAGATGCCTCCTACGAGCAGTACTTC.

The V call is TRBV7-8, the J call TRBJ1-5, with D hard to call. This CDR3 spans 16 amino acids. The V gene lost 7 bases and the J gene lost 3 bases, with 19 bases spanning the gap. Germline V gene lookup returns CDR1 SGHVS and CDR2 FQNEAQ. CDR3 nucleotide sequence: TGTGCCAGCACCTCGGGTTCTGGTCCTCTCAATCAGCCCCAGCATTTT. Translating it yields CASTSGSGPLNQPQHF.

This clone came up a few times. The CDR3 is CASSESGTENTEAFF. The CDR3 DNA sequence: TGTGCCAGCAGCGAATCCGGGACAGAGAACACTGAAGCTTTCTTT. The chain employs TRBV7-9 and TRBJ1-1; TRBD1 agrees at 7 bases. CDR3 size: 15 residues. V shed 5 bases, J shed 1 base, and the junction held 7 bases outside the gene matches. In germline, CDR1 is SEHNR, CDR2 FQNEAQ (reference sequence). Drawing the rest from reference TRBV7-9 and TRBJ1-1, the complete variable domain is DTGVSQNPRHKITKRGQNVTFRCDPISEHNRLYWYRQTLGQGPEFLTYFQNEAQLEKSRLLSDRFSAERPKGSFSTLEIQRTEQGDSAMYLCASSESGTENTEAFFGQGTRLTVV.

The CDR3 reads CASSLSGQGWNQPQHF. The DNA for the CDR3 is TGTGCCAGCAGTTTATCAGGACAGGGGTGGAATCAGCCCCAGCATTTT. The rearrangement links TRBV27 to TRBJ1-5, with 9 bases aligning to TRBD1. With V trimmed by 0 bases and J by 4 bases, 4 bases remained unmatched. CDR3 length: 16 residues. CDR1 is MNHEY and CDR2 is SMNVEV in the germline V gene (reference sequence).

As regards this clone: Compared with germline, one end of the junction differs, possibly owing to a read error. This rearrangement joins TRBV7-9 to TRBJ1-1; 7 positions agree with TRBD1. Germline CDR1 is SEHNR and CDR2 is FQNEAQ (reference sequence). The CDR3 consists of 13 residues. CDR3 nucleotides: TGTGCCAGCAGCCAACAGGGGAACCCTGAAGCTTTCTTT. Translated: CASSQQGNPEAFF.

The chain combines TRBV6-1 with TRBJ1-5; 10 nucleotides agree with TRBD1. The CDR3 has 15 amino acids. Germline values: CDR1 MNHNS, CDR2 SASEGT. The V segment lost 6 bases and the J segment 4 bases; nucleotides outside the gene matches: 6. The CDR3 region has the DNA TGTGCCAGCAGGGGGGGGGACAGGGGAAATCAGCCCCAGCATTTT. It translates to CASRGGDRGNQPQHF.

The rearrangement joins TRBV29-1 to TRBJ1-1, with D possibly TRBD1 on 5 matching bases. The V end lost 3 bases, the J end lost 4 bases, and 12 bases lay between the germline ends. Germline loops: CDR1 SQVTM, CDR2 ANQGSEA. The CDR3 runs to 13 residues. CDR3 in amino acids: CSVDYGAGTEAFF. The CDR3 region has the DNA TGCAGCGTTGACTATGGGGCCGGCACTGAAGCTTTCTTT.

This chain links TRBV7-9 with TRBJ1-3, with TRBD1 as a possible D gene (6 bases). V gave up 5 bases and J gave up 0 bases, with 11 bases separating them. CDR3 size: 15 residues. Germline-derived CDR1 and CDR2 are SEHNR and FQNEAQ (reference sequence). CDR3 coding DNA: TGTGCCAGCAGCCCGACAGGATTCTCTGGAAACACCATATATTTT. It yields the protein CASSPTGFSGNTIYF.

The V gene is TRBV5-4, the J gene TRBJ2-7; 10 bases map to TRBD2. Germline V CDR1 and CDR2: SGHNT, YYREEE (reference sequence). The CDR3 has 20 amino acids. Losses at the gene ends were 1 base for V and 1 base for J; bases not matched to a gene: 17. For the CDR3, the DNA is TGTGCCAGCAGCTTGTGGGTGATGCTAGCGGGGGATTCTCGTTCCTACGAGCAGTACTTC. Encoded protein: CASSLWVMLAGDSRSYEQYF.

This clone has a single count. The chain uses TRBV30 and TRBJ1-1; D perhaps matches TRBD1 (6 bases). This CDR3 contains 18 residues. The germline V gene has CDR1 GTSNPN and CDR2 SVGIG (reference sequence). Trimming left V 2 bases short and J 0 bases short, with 22 bases between. CDR3 in DNA: TGTGCCTGGAGTTCCCCCGGCAGGGTAGGGGGTATGAACACTGAAGCTTTCTTT. Amino acids: CAWSSPGRVGGMNTEAFF.

The chain has TRBV7-3 and TRBJ2-3, with 7 nucleotides matching TRBD2. Looked up from germline, CDR1 is SGHTA and CDR2 is FQGTGA. CDR3 length: 15 amino acids. Trimming removed 0 bases from V and 4 bases from J; junction bases left unmatched: 4. The CDR3 DNA reads as TGTGCCAGCAGCTTAACATCTACTAGCGCAGATACGCAGTATTTT. The encoded protein is CASSLTSTSADTQYF.

V is TRBV4-1 and J is TRBJ2-3; TRBD2 matches at 15 bases. In germline, CDR1 is MGHRA, CDR2 YSYEKL. V lost 5 bases, J lost 0 bases, and 6 bases stayed unmatched. CDR3 length equals 18 residues. As DNA, the CDR3 is TGCGCCAGCAGCTCACCAGGACTAGCGGGGGGGAGCACAGATACGCAGTATTTT. Its protein product is CASSSPGLAGGSTDTQYF.